The rows below give T cell receptor beta chains drawn from one sample of a study of blood T cell repertoires in COVID-19. The table came from immunoSEQ multiplex PCR; TCRdb's copy has only in-frame clones and leaves some out. The sample shows about 140,000 clones, approximately 88% of them seen only once. The sequencing sample was made of peripheral blood. These receptors all stem from a woman aged 50 to 60 with acute or convalescent COVID-19. CDR3s include the opening cysteine and the closing phenylalanine or tryptophan. A D gene is named only where the DNA matches it firmly. Clone size is not always given. Where it is, it says once, few, many or a class for expanded clones.

v_gene	abundance	j_gene	d_gene	CDR3aa	CDR3nt
TRBV5-1	-	TRBJ1-6	-	CASRLDTNNSPLHF	TGCGCCAGCAGATTGGACACCAATAATTCACCCCTCCACTTT
TRBV7-2	-	TRBJ2-5	TRBD2	CASSLGWSGGARETQYF	TGTGCCAGCAGCTTGGGGTGGAGCGGGGGGGCCCGGGAGACCCAGTACTTC
TRBV27	-	TRBJ1-1	-	CASSLSMNTEAFF	TGTGCCAGCAGTTTATCCATGAACACTGAAGCTTTCTTT
TRBV9	-	TRBJ2-7	TRBD1	CASSAGGERYEQYF	TGTGCCAGCAGCGCAGGGGGCGAGCGCTACGAGCAGTACTTC
TRBV7-2	-	TRBJ2-3	-	CASSLPTRSDTQYF	TGTGCCAGCAGCTTACCGACTAGGTCTGATACGCAGTATTTT
TRBV6-5	-	TRBJ1-6	TRBD1	CAIFQGDRTHF	TGTGCCATATTTCAGGGGGACCGTACCCACTTT
TRBV15	-	TRBJ2-1	TRBD2	CATSRGLLAGGHDEQFF	TGTGCCACCAGCAGGGGACTTCTAGCGGGAGGGCACGATGAGCAGTTCTTC
TRBV2	-	TRBJ1-1	TRBD1	CASSEMTGANTEAFF	TGTGCCAGCAGTGAAATGACAGGGGCGAACACTGAAGCTTTCTTT
TRBV7-6	few	TRBJ1-2	TRBD1	CASSLAGQGDYGYTF	TGTGCCAGCAGCTTAGCGGGACAGGGGGACTATGGCTACACCTTC
TRBV3-1/TRBV3-2	-	TRBJ2-7	-	CASSQLSVSEQYF	TGTGCCAGCAGCCAATTAAGCGTGAGCGAGCAGTACTTC
TRBV6-1	-	TRBJ2-7	-	CASSEAGGTAYEQYF	TGTGCCAGCAGTGAAGCAGGGGGGACAGCCTACGAGCAGTACTTC
TRBV14	-	TRBJ1-6	-	CASSQLGLGSYNSPLHF	TGTGCCAGCAGCCAATTGGGACTTGGCTCCTATAATTCACCCCTCCACTTT
TRBV3-1/TRBV3-2	-	TRBJ1-6	-	CASSQDRRPASNSPLHF	TGTGCCAGCAGCCAAGATCGCCGGCCAGCTAGTAATTCACCCCTCCACTTT
TRBV7-2	-	TRBJ1-6	-	CASSLAGRINSPLHF	TGTGCCAGCAGCTTAGCGGGGAGGATTAATTCACCCCTCCACTTT
TRBV28	few	TRBJ1-2	TRBD1	CASSPDRDGYTF	TGTGCCAGCAGCCCGGACAGGGATGGCTACACCTTC
TRBV28	-	TRBJ2-1	-	CASSLTSYNEQFF	TGTGCCAGCAGTCTAACCTCCTACAATGAGCAGTTCTTC
TRBV9	-	TRBJ1-4	-	CASSTTGQFNEKLFF	TGTGCCAGCAGCACCACAGGACAGTTTAATGAAAAACTGTTTTTT
TRBV6-5	once	TRBJ2-7	TRBD1	CASRGTGQVPFF	TGTGCCAGCAGAGGGACAGGGCAGGTTCCCTTCTTC
TRBV7-2	-	TRBJ2-2	-	CASSWGYRERTGELFF	TGTGCCAGCAGCTGGGGATACAGGGAAAGGACCGGGGAGCTGTTTTTT
TRBV9	once	TRBJ2-1	TRBD2	CASSAGLAFNEQFF	TGTGCCAGCAGCGCGGGACTAGCGTTCAATGAGCAGTTCTTC
TRBV12-3/TRBV12-4	few	TRBJ1-6	-	CASSNRGGSPLHF	TGTGCCAGCAGTAATAGGGGCGGTTCACCCCTCCACTTT
TRBV27	-	TRBJ1-1	-	CASSDPREMNTEAFF	TGTGCCAGCAGTGACCCTAGAGAGATGAACACTGAAGCTTTCTTT
TRBV30	-	TRBJ2-7	-	CAWTAGHTYEQYF	TGTGCCTGGACCGCCGGACACACCTACGAGCAGTACTTC
TRBV27	-	TRBJ2-7	TRBD2	CASSHATAGAYEQYF	TGTGCCAGCAGCCACGCAACAGCGGGGGCCTACGAGCAGTACTTC
TRBV29-1	-	TRBJ1-4	TRBD1	CSGSDRVSPTEKLFF	TGCAGCGGGTCAGACAGGGTCAGTCCCACAGAAAAACTGTTTTTT
TRBV4-1	-	TRBJ1-3	TRBD1	CASSTHRGASGNTIYF	TGCGCCAGCAGCACACACAGGGGGGCCTCTGGAAACACCATATATTTT
TRBV7-8	few	TRBJ1-1	-	CASSPGALLNTEAFF	TGTGCCAGCAGCCCAGGGGCCCTACTGAACACTGAAGCTTTCTTT
TRBV11-3	-	TRBJ2-2	-	CASSPQGTGELFF	TGTGCCAGCAGCCCACAGGGCACCGGGGAGCTGTTTTTT
TRBV18	-	TRBJ1-6	TRBD1	CASSLRQGAQSSPLHF	TGTGCCAGCTCTCTTCGACAGGGAGCCCAATCTTCACCCCTCCACTTT
TRBV12-3/TRBV12-4	once	TRBJ1-2	TRBD1	CASRTGVDGYTF	TGTGCCAGCAGAACAGGGGTTGATGGCTACACCTTC
TRBV6-5	-	TRBJ1-2	-	CASSYSSPEYGYTF	TGTGCCAGCAGTTACTCGAGCCCGGAGTATGGCTACACCTTC
TRBV28	-	TRBJ2-1	-	CASRLGQFSYNEQFF	TGTGCCAGCAGGCTCGGACAGTTCTCCTACAATGAGCAGTTCTTC
TRBV28	-	TRBJ2-1	-	CASSLGGVNEQFF	TGTGCCAGCAGTTTAGGCGGGGTCAATGAGCAGTTCTTC
TRBV10-3	-	TRBJ1-2	-	CAISESMGPEFGYTF	TGTGCCATCAGTGAGTCCATGGGCCCTGAGTTTGGCTACACCTTC
TRBV2	-	TRBJ1-1	-	CATAGPNTEAFF	TGTGCCACCGCGGGGCCTAACACTGAAGCTTTCTTT
TRBV27	-	TRBJ2-3	-	CASIGLQGTDTQYF	TGTGCCAGCATCGGTTTACAGGGCACAGATACGCAGTATTTT
TRBV5-6	-	TRBJ2-5	TRBD1	CASSSAGTAQETQYF	TGTGCCAGCAGCTCGGCCGGGACAGCCCAAGAGACCCAGTACTTC
TRBV21-1	-	TRBJ2-7	-	CASSSLGQGFYEQYF	TGTGCCAGCAGCTCTCTAGGGCAGGGCTTCTACGAGCAGTACTTC
TRBV9	-	TRBJ1-3	TRBD1	CASSPDGQGWNTIYF	TGTGCCAGCAGCCCAGACGGACAGGGGTGGAACACCATATATTTT
TRBV5-1	once	TRBJ2-7	TRBD1	CASSLGPTGGEQYF	TGCGCCAGCAGCTTGGGCCCGACAGGGGGCGAGCAGTACTTC
TRBV5-1	-	TRBJ1-2	TRBD1	CASSLAGTGTEGYTF	TGCGCCAGCAGCTTGGCCGGGACAGGGACGGAGGGCTACACCTTC
TRBV23-1	-	TRBJ2-3	-	CASSLKQGAPTDTQYF	TGCGCCAGCAGTCTAAAACAGGGCGCTCCCACAGATACGCAGTATTTT
TRBV19	-	TRBJ2-5	TRBD1	CASSTGQATTQETQYF	TGTGCCAGTAGTACCGGACAGGCGACGACCCAAGAGACCCAGTACTTC
TRBV2	-	TRBJ1-2	-	CASSEGVLGDGYTF	TGTGCCAGCAGTGAAGGAGTGTTGGGAGACGGCTACACCTTC
TRBV27	-	TRBJ2-1	TRBD2	CASSRIGTSNNEQFF	TGTGCCAGCAGTCGAATCGGGACTAGTAACAATGAGCAGTTCTTC
TRBV7-3	-	TRBJ2-2	TRBD1	CASSQGQGDTGELFF	TGTGCCAGCAGCCAGGGACAGGGTGACACCGGGGAGCTGTTTTTT
TRBV2	-	TRBJ2-1	TRBD2	CASSPGLASYNEQFF	TGTGCCAGCAGTCCTGGACTAGCCTCCTACAATGAGCAGTTCTTC
TRBV6-5	-	TRBJ2-2	-	CASSYFKNTGELFF	TGTGCCAGCAGTTATTTTAAGAACACCGGGGAGCTGTTTTTT
TRBV25-1	-	TRBJ1-5	-	CASSDGYSNQPQHF	TGTGCCAGCAGTGACGGGTATAGCAATCAGCCCCAGCATTTT
TRBV5-1	-	TRBJ2-5	TRBD1	CASSTQPGQGAGETQYF	TGCGCCAGCAGCACCCAACCGGGACAGGGGGCAGGAGAGACCCAGTACTTC
TRBV5-4	-	TRBJ2-2	-	CASSLPQGGTGELFF	TGTGCCAGCAGCTTGCCCCAGGGGGGCACCGGGGAGCTGTTTTTT
TRBV18	-	TRBJ1-2	TRBD1	CASSPRQGEGYGYTF	TGTGCCAGCTCACCCCGACAGGGGGAGGGTTATGGCTACACCTTC
TRBV10-3	-	TRBJ1-5	-	CAISESGGLQPQHF	TGTGCCATCAGTGAGTCCGGGGGGTTACAGCCCCAGCATTTT
TRBV5-1	-	TRBJ1-1	-	CASSWTDRNTEAFF	TGCGCCAGCAGCTGGACGGACAGGAACACTGAAGCTTTCTTT
TRBV3-1/TRBV3-2	-	TRBJ1-1	-	CASSQQALLMNTEAFF	TGTGCCAGCAGCCAGCAGGCTTTGCTAATGAACACTGAAGCTTTCTTT
TRBV19	-	TRBJ1-5	-	CASSIVSSGGQPQHF	TGTGCCAGTAGTATAGTCAGCTCGGGAGGCCAGCCCCAGCATTTT
TRBV10-1	few	TRBJ1-1	-	CASRDRDTHTEAFF	TGCGCCAGCAGAGACCGGGACACCCACACTGAAGCTTTCTTT